This record looks at one TCR beta chain sequence and its context. What it recognizes is unknown. Losses at the gene ends were 5 bases for V and 6 bases for J; bases not matched to a gene: 4. Germline assignment: CDR1 KGHSH and CDR2 LQKENI. The CDR3 extends over 13 amino acids. The data stem from a study of T-cell memory formation after mild COVID-19. Overall study findings and caveats: CD4+ contracting clones were found mainly in CM and EM, and CD8+ ones in EMRA. Contracting clones, day 15 to 85, had balanced CD4/CD8, and later expanders favored CD4+. Pre-infection memory held some responding clones, suggesting pre-existing cross-reactive T cells responded.

TCR alpha and TCR beta cDNA libraries carrying sample barcodes and UMIs were produced by 5'RACE using constant-segment primers. TCRdb re-called the 5' RACE reads with MiXCR, one entry per CDR3 protein. The sample consists of approximately 390,000 distinct CDR3 sequences, roughly 15% of them appearing once. What was sequenced was PBMCs or a T cell subset sorted from them (not recorded which). The TCR comes from a man between 18 and 35 years old who had mild COVID-19 (a few samples of this study predate the infection). Cell type and time point are not known. This chain connects TRBV18 to TRBJ1-3, with 7 bases matching TRBD1. CDR3 sequence: CASSEGQKNTIYF. Here the CDR3 DNA reads TGTGCCAGCTCAGAGGGACAGAAAAACACCATATATTTT.